This entry lists 7 T cell receptor beta chains sequenced from one sample in a study of post-analysis software for immune sequencing data. TCR beta libraries were prepared from cDNA with unique molecular identifiers. In TCRdb, the PCR reads were re-called with MiXCR into one record per CDR3 protein. Of roughly 400,000 distinct CDR3 sequences listed, approximately 39% were seen once; the top ten hold approximately 7.7%. Study-level findings and limits: Five or six TRBV segments appeared more often in patients than in controls, and TRBV5-6, TRBV5-1 and TRBV20-1 were among these.

Antigen specificity for these receptors is unknown. Specimen: blood. The source of these receptors is a girl aged 2 to 9 with multiple sclerosis.

This chain links TRBV20-1 with TRBJ2-5; 9 positions agree with TRBD1. V shed 5 bases and J 4 bases; nucleotides not matched to a gene: 8. Germline CDR1 DFQATT, CDR2 SNEGSKA (reference sequence). The CDR3 runs to 14 residues. The CDR3 loop reads CSADRDRALETQYF. The CDR3 DNA reads as TGCAGTGCTGACCGGGACAGGGCCTTAGAGACCCAGTACTTC.

The CDR3 protein is CASSPTGGVTDTQYF. CDR3 in DNA: TGTGCCAGCAGTCCGACAGGGGGAGTCACAGATACGCAGTATTTT. The V and J genes are TRBV12-3 or TRBV12-4 and TRBJ2-3; 9 positions agree with TRBD1. The CDR3 length is 15 residues. With V trimmed by 5 bases and J by 2 bases, 5 bases remained unmatched.

The chain couples TRBV7-6 to TRBJ2-3; 8 bases line up with TRBD1. The CDR3 totals 19 residues. J lost 2 bases, V lost 7 bases, and 20 bases had no gene match. The V gene's germline CDR1 is SGHVS and CDR2 FNYEAQ. CDR3 protein: CASTGTRGLSFRHTDTQYF. CDR3 DNA: TGTGCCAGCACCGGAACCAGGGGGCTATCCTTCAGACACACAGATACGCAGTATTTT. The complete variable domain, with remaining parts taken from reference TRBV7-6 and TRBJ2-3, reads GAGVSQSPRYKVTKRGQDVALRCDPISGHVSLYWYRQALGQGPEFLTYFNYEAQQDKSGLPNDRFSAERPEGSISTLTIQRTEQRDSAMYRCASTGTRGLSFRHTDTQYFGPGTRLTVL.

This clonotype was counted only a few times. This chain links TRBV7-2 with TRBJ2-7; D perhaps matches TRBD2 (6 bases). V lost 1 base, J lost 0 bases, and 16 bases lay in between. The CDR3 loop spans 17 amino acids. The germline gives CDR1 SGHTA, CDR2 FQGNSA. The CDR3 DNA reads as TGTGCCAGCAGCTTAGAACCCGTGGGGACTTACTCCTACGAGCAGTACTTC. Amino acids: CASSLEPVGTYSYEQYF.

This clonotype was counted once. The rearrangement links TRBV4-1 to TRBJ2-1; 8 bases are shared with TRBD2. Germline CDR1 and CDR2: MGHRA and YSYEKL. This CDR3 contains 16 residues. J gave up 0 bases and V 6 bases, and 7 bases lay outside the gene matches. The CDR3 bases are TGCGCCAGCAGTCGAAAGACTAGCGACTCCTACAATGAGCAGTTCTTC. It specifies CASSRKTSDSYNEQFF.

This clonotype came up a few times. The V and J genes are TRBV9 and TRBJ1-2; D is possibly TRBD1 (6 bases). Germline values: CDR1 SGDLS, CDR2 YYNGEE. V lost 4 bases, J lost 5 bases, and 18 bases lay in between. The CDR3 is 15 residues long. The DNA for the CDR3 is TGTGCCAGCAGCCCCACAGGGAGTGAGTGGTATGGCTACACCTTC. Its translation is CASSPTGSEWYGYTF.

This rearrangement joins TRBV5-1 to TRBJ1-5, with TRBD1 as a possible D gene (6 bases). The CDR3 totals 16 residues. CDR1 is SGHRS and CDR2 is YFSETQ in the germline V gene. With 0 bases removed from V and 6 bases from J, the gap between germline ends came to 16 bases. This CDR3 is CASSLEGRGKGQPQHF. The CDR3 bases are TGCGCCAGCAGCTTGGAAGGCAGGGGTAAGGGTCAGCCCCAGCATTTT.